The next 22 T cell receptor beta chains were all read from a single sample in a study of T cell repertoires in ileal Crohn's disease. Time point defined: proximal margin of the surgical specimen (macroscopically non-inflamed). Method: immunoSEQ multiplex PCR; TCRdb's copy keeps in-frame clones and lacks some. The table has about 7,700 clones, just under 80% seen once. The sample taken for sequencing was ileal tissue. These receptors were obtained from an adult with Crohn's disease.

The CDR3 bases are TGTGCCAGCAGTTACCGCCGAGGGGGCAATCAGCCCCAGCATTTT. Amino acid sequence: CASSYRRGGNQPQHF. This chain uses TRBV6-5 with TRBJ1-5; tentative D call: TRBD1 (5 bases). This CDR3 is built from 15 residues. V shed 2 bases and J shed 2 bases, with 10 bases lying between them. In germline, CDR1 is MNHEY, CDR2 SVGAGI.

The V and J genes are TRBV5-1 and TRBJ2-5; 7 nucleotides align to TRBD2. Germline V gene lookup returns CDR1 SGHRS and CDR2 YFSETQ. The trim removed 2 bases at V and 5 bases at J, leaving 6 bases unmatched. CDR3 length: 14 residues. The CDR3 here is CASSFTGGSETQYF. The CDR3 DNA is TGCGCCAGCAGCTTTACGGGGGGTTCGGAGACCCAGTACTTC.

This sequence joins TRBV7-3 and TRBJ1-6; 10 bases map to TRBD1. V lost 5 bases, J lost 8 bases, and 6 bases stayed unmatched. The length of the CDR3 is 15 residues. Germline-derived CDR1 and CDR2 are SGHTA and FQGTGA. CDR3 region: CASSARDRGYSPLHF. The CDR3, as DNA: TGTGCCAGCAGCGCCCGGGACAGGGGTTATTCACCCCTCCACTTT.

This chain joins TRBV6-6 and TRBJ2-1, with D perhaps matching TRBD2 (6 bases). CDR1 and CDR2 from the germline V gene are MNHNY and SVGAGI (reference sequence). Trimming took off 0 bases at V and 6 bases at J, with 9 bases between the two ends. This CDR3 is built from 14 residues. CDR3 amino acids: CASSYSASVNEQFF. The CDR3 DNA reads TGTGCCAGCAGTTACTCGGCTAGCGTCAATGAGCAGTTCTTC.

The chain carries TRBV5-1 and TRBJ2-5; D unresolved. Germline V lookup: CDR1 SGHRS, CDR2 YFSETQ. Trimming stripped 2 bases from V and 2 bases from J, with 7 bases between. The CDR3 sequence is 13 residues long. The CDR3 region has the DNA TGCGCCAGCAGCTTAGGCAGTCAAGAGACCCAGTACTTC. Protein product: CASSLGSQETQYF.

CDR3 amino acids: CAGRSPTDQNTEAFF. The CDR3, as DNA: TGTGCCGGAAGAAGTCCGACGGATCAGAACACTGAAGCTTTCTTT. The chain joins TRBV6-1 to TRBJ1-1; D is unresolved. Germline values: CDR1 MNHNS, CDR2 SASEGT. The CDR3 has 15 amino acids. Trimming left V 11 bases short and J 1 base short, with 20 bases between.

The table lists this clone with a few counts. V is TRBV5-1 and J is TRBJ2-2; no reliable D call. Trimming left V 4 bases short and J 5 bases short, with 12 bases between. Germline CDR1 is SGHRS and CDR2 is YFSETQ. The CDR3 is 14 residues long. CDR3 region: CASSNSGLTGELFF. The CDR3, as DNA: TGCGCCAGCAGCAATTCAGGTCTTACCGGGGAGCTGTTTTTT. The whole variable domain, filled in from reference TRBV5-1 and TRBJ2-2, reads KAGVTQTPRYLIKTRGQQVTLSCSPISGHRSVSWYQQTPGQGLQFLFEYFSETQRNKGNFPGRFSGRQFSNSRSEMNVSTLELGDSALYLCASSNSGLTGELFFGEGSRLTVL.

The sample holds a few counts of this clone. V is TRBV30 and J is TRBJ2-3; TRBD2 agrees at 8 bases. The CDR3 is 19 residues long. The germline V gene encodes CDR1 GTSNPN and CDR2 SVGIG (reference sequence). Unmatched junction bases numbered 18, after V lost 2 bases and J lost 2 bases. As DNA, the CDR3 is TGTGCCTGGAGTTGTGGGACTAGACAAGCACGGGTCCCCACAGATACGCAGTATTTT. It encodes CAWSCGTRQARVPTDTQYF.

J is TRBJ2-3 and V is TRBV6-1, with 11 bases lining up with TRBD1. The V gene end was trimmed by 3 bases and the J gene end by 0 bases; junction bases not matched to a gene: 5. Germline lookup yields CDR1 MNHNS and CDR2 SASEGT. This CDR3 region has 17 residues. In DNA form, the CDR3 reads TGTGCCAGCAGTGAGCGGACAGGGGGCCGGAGCACAGATACGCAGTATTTT. It codes for CASSERTGGRSTDTQYF.

This clone has more than one count but fewer than ten. The sample has other DNA sequences that encode this CDR3 too. The chain recombines TRBV7-3 with TRBJ1-1, with D unclear. The CDR3 is 14 residues long. V lost 2 bases to trimming and J lost 5 bases, with 12 bases between them. Germline V gives CDR1 SGHTA, CDR2 FQGTGA. The CDR3 loop reads CASSLEAGRTEAFF. CDR3 in DNA: TGTGCCAGCAGCTTAGAGGCGGGGAGGACTGAAGCTTTCTTT.

A word on this clone: Other DNA sequences in this specimen translate into the identical CDR3. This chain joins TRBV7-2 and TRBJ2-5; D is possibly TRBD1 (5 bases). CDR1 is SGHTA, CDR2 FQGNSA, per germline. V lost 1 base, J lost 3 bases, and 6 bases lay in between. The CDR3 runs 13 residues. CDR3 protein: CASSLGTKETQYF. CDR3 sequence (DNA): TGTGCCAGCAGCTTAGGGACAAAAGAGACCCAGTACTTC.

V gene TRBV7-8 combines with J gene TRBJ1-5; D is unresolved. The CDR3 runs 12 residues. V was shortened by 5 bases and J by 8 bases, with 10 bases between the two germline ends. Germline V CDR1 and CDR2: SGHVS, FQNEAQ. The CDR3 DNA reads TGTGCCAGCAGCCTCCAGGAAAAGCCCCAGCATTTT. It codes for CASSLQEKPQHF.

V is TRBV7-2 and J is TRBJ1-2; maybe TRBD1 (6 bases). Between the trimmed V and J ends, which lost 4 bases and 0 bases, there was a span of 9 bases. CDR1 is SGHTA and CDR2 is FQGNSA in the germline V gene. The CDR3 runs 14 residues. The CDR3 here is CASSYGTSNYGYTF. Written as DNA, the CDR3 is TGTGCCAGCAGCTACGGGACATCTAACTATGGCTACACCTTC.

This chain connects TRBV25-1 to TRBJ2-2, with 7 bases identical to TRBD2. With 7 bases clipped from V and 5 bases from J, the junction kept 7 bases outside the gene matches. In germline, CDR1 is MGHDK, CDR2 SYGVNS. The CDR3 runs to 14 residues. DNA of the CDR3: TGTGCCAGCAAGGCGGGAGTACAGACCGGGGAGCTGTTTTTT. Translating it yields CASKAGVQTGELFF.

V usage is TRBV2 and J usage is TRBJ1-6; 11 bases match TRBD1. CDR3 length: 15 amino acids. Per the germline V gene, CDR1 is SNHLY and CDR2 is FYNNEI. V was pared by 6 bases and J by 5 bases, with 3 bases of the junction left unmatched. CDR3 nucleotides: TGTGCCAGCAGCAAGGGACAGGGGGATAATTCACCCCTCCACTTT. This gives the protein CASSKGQGDNSPLHF.

The table lists this clone with a count of one. CDR3 sequence: CASSERTTLSYNEQFF. Here the CDR3 DNA reads TGTGCCAGCAGTGAGAGAACGACCCTCTCCTACAATGAGCAGTTCTTC. The gene calls are TRBV6-1 and TRBJ2-1; D gene unclear. Germline values: CDR1 MNHNS, CDR2 SASEGT. The V gene lost 3 bases and the J gene lost 0 bases, with 12 bases spanning the gap. The CDR3 is 16 residues long.

The chain carries TRBV6-1 and TRBJ2-7, with D perhaps given as TRBD1 or TRBD2 (6 bases each). In germline, CDR1 is MNHNS, CDR2 SASEGT. V lost 6 bases to trimming and J lost 0 bases, with 9 bases between them. CDR3 length: 13 amino acids. CDR3 region: CASRPGASYEQYF. In nucleotides, the CDR3 is TGTGCCAGCAGGCCGGGGGCCTCCTACGAGCAGTACTTC.

This rearrangement joins TRBV28 to TRBJ1-2; perhaps TRBD1 as D (5 bases). Germline CDR1 is MDHEN and CDR2 is SYDVKM. The CDR3 runs 14 residues. V lost 11 bases, J lost 4 bases, and 20 bases lay in between. The DNA of the CDR3 is TGTGCCTCCGCCCTCCAGGGTGTAAGCTATGGCTACACCTTC. This translates into CASALQGVSYGYTF.

The rearrangement joins TRBV5-8 to TRBJ1-2, with D maybe TRBD1 (5 bases). V lost 4 bases, J lost 7 bases, and 17 bases lay in between. CDR3 length: 14 amino acids. Germline V CDR1 and CDR2: SGHTS, YDEGEE. The CDR3 bases are TGTGCCAGCAGCCCTAAGTCTGGGAGGGGTGGCTACACCTTC. This translates into CASSPKSGRGGYTF.

V usage is TRBV14 and J usage is TRBJ2-1; D is ambiguous. Trimming stripped 4 bases from V and 7 bases from J, with 11 bases between. The V gene's germline CDR1 is SGHDN and CDR2 FVKESK. This CDR3 contains 13 residues. The CDR3 loop is CASSPQIANEQFF. DNA for the CDR3: TGTGCCAGCAGCCCCCAAATAGCAAATGAGCAGTTCTTC.

Relative to its sample, this clone is medium-sized. The chain couples TRBV7-8 to TRBJ1-1; no clear D gene. The CDR3 totals 13 residues. Per germline, CDR1 SGHVS and CDR2 FQNEAQ. Trimming left V 5 bases short and J 0 bases short, with 7 bases between. For the CDR3, the DNA is TGTGCCAGCAGCCCCGACCTGAACACTGAAGCTTTCTTT. This codes for CASSPDLNTEAFF.

The V call is TRBV27, the J call TRBJ2-1, with D possibly being TRBD1 or TRBD2 (5 bases each). V gave up 4 bases and J gave up 12 bases, with 10 bases separating them. Germline V gene data show CDR1 as MNHEY and CDR2 as SMNVEV (reference sequence). This CDR3 is built from 11 residues. CDR3 amino acids: CASSSGTRQFF. CDR3 bases: TGTGCCAGCAGTTCCGGGACCCGGCAGTTCTTC.